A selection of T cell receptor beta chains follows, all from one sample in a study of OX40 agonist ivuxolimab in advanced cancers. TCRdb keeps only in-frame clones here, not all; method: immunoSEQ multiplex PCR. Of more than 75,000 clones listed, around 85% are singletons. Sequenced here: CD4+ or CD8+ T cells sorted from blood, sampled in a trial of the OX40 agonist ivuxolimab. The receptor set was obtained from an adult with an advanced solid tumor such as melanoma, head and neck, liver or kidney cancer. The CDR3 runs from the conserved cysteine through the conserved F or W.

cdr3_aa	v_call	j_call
CASQGAQTGELFF	TRBV18	TRBJ2-2
CASSSGAGDYGYTF	TRBV7-2	TRBJ1-2
CASSLAGGDTQYF	TRBV28	TRBJ2-3
CASSRQGADSNEQFF	TRBV7-3	TRBJ2-1
CSVREGGTDTQYF	TRBV29-1	TRBJ2-3
CASSLTGDLSTNEKLFF	TRBV5-5	TRBJ1-4
CASSPGWGLEAFF	TRBV7-3	TRBJ1-1
CASSHSGTSGGPTDTQYF	TRBV10-2	TRBJ2-3
CASSIGTLGEQFF	TRBV7-2	TRBJ2-1
CASSLRMNTEAFF	TRBV7-3	TRBJ1-1
CASSMLARETQYF	TRBV19	TRBJ2-5
CASSVDGSGRLGEQFF	TRBV9	TRBJ2-1
CASSIGGTLNIQYF	TRBV19	TRBJ2-4
CASRQQETQYF	TRBV7-2	TRBJ2-5
CASSHRDRYQPQHF	TRBV7-8	TRBJ1-5
CASTSGFQGDYGYTF	TRBV28	TRBJ1-2
CASSPGISSYNEQFF	TRBV11-1	TRBJ2-1
CASSLVGGESSGANVLTF	TRBV5-1	TRBJ2-6
CASSLGGTGWYEQYF	TRBV11-2	TRBJ2-7
CASSARQGAGGEAFF	TRBV5-1	TRBJ1-1
CSVRSQGDNQPQHF	TRBV29-1	TRBJ1-5
CASSRYSVGSGNTIYF	TRBV27	TRBJ1-3
CSVERDRGSTYGYTF	TRBV29-1	TRBJ1-2
CSVPKGNTEAFF	TRBV29-1	TRBJ1-1
CASSANPGTLRGELFF	TRBV2	TRBJ2-2
CASSFPEDYGYTF	TRBV5-1	TRBJ1-2
CATSSRDRGYTGELFF	TRBV15	TRBJ2-2
CASSYFPAAGEGETQYF	TRBV5-1	TRBJ2-5
CASRRGKTQETQYF	TRBV12-2	TRBJ2-5
CASSSSGATRETQYF	TRBV28	TRBJ2-5
CASSPRGGGGPAYEQYF	TRBV5-6	TRBJ2-7
CASSYRPGSLQETQYF	TRBV6-5	TRBJ2-5
CAWEGQGPINSPLHF	TRBV30	TRBJ1-6
CASSSGLAGSSGANVLTF	TRBV7-2	TRBJ2-6
CASRSGTENTEAFF	TRBV7-9	TRBJ1-1
CASSLSGPPTDTQYF	TRBV5-1	TRBJ2-3
CASSQGLNSPLHF	TRBV7-6	TRBJ1-6
CASSQEVVSRVLAFF	TRBV4-1	TRBJ1-1
CASSAWDRANYGYTF	TRBV6-1	TRBJ1-2
CASSQAPPGTGGADTQYF	TRBV27	TRBJ2-3
CASSITAASTDTQYF	TRBV19	TRBJ2-3
CASSLASIGGPRNSPLHF	TRBV5-4	TRBJ1-6
CAWSRRLGYTF	TRBV30	TRBJ1-2
CASTVPTHTEAFF	TRBV28	TRBJ1-1
CSARQDNEQFF	TRBV20-1	TRBJ2-1
CASSPTGTGTNSPLHF	TRBV18	TRBJ1-6
CASNLQGRYGYTF	TRBV6-1	TRBJ1-2
CASSQEKGTSGVSDTQYF	TRBV4-3	TRBJ2-3
CASSWGSNQPQHF	TRBV7-6	TRBJ1-5
CSVGSNEQFF	TRBV29-1	TRBJ2-1
CASSFPDDGGTDTQYF	TRBV7-9	TRBJ2-3